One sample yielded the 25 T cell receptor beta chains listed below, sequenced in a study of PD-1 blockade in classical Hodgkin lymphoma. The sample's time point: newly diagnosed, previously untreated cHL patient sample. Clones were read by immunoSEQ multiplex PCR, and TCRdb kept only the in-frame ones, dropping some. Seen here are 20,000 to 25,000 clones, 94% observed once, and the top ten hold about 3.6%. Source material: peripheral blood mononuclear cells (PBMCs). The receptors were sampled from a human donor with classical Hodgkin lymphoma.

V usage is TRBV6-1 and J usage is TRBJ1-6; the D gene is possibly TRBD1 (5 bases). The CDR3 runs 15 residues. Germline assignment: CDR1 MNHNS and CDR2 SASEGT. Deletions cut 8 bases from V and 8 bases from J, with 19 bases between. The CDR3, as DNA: TGTGCCAGCTGCGGCGGGGCGTCGGGGCATTCACCCCTCCACTTT. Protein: CASCGGASGHSPLHF.

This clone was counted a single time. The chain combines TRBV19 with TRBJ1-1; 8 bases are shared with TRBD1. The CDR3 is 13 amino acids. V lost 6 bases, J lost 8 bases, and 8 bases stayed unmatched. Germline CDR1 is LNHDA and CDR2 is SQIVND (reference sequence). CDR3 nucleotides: TGTGCCAGTAGGGGCCCGACAGGGGAGGAAGCTTTCTTT. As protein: CASRGPTGEEAFF.

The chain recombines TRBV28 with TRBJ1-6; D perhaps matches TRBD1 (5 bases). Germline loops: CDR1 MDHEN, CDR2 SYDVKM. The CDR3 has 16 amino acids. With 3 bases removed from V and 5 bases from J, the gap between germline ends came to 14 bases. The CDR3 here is CASSLRSGGNNSPLHF. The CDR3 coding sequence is TGTGCCAGCAGTTTGAGGTCGGGGGGGAATAATTCACCCCTCCACTTT.

The CDR3 nucleotides are TGTGCCAGCGCCCAGCGGGGGGGCACAGATACGCAGTATTTT. It encodes CASAQRGGTDTQYF. This chain connects TRBV11-3 to TRBJ2-3; 9 positions match TRBD2. From germline, CDR1 is SGHNT and CDR2 YENEEA. This CDR3 has 14 residues. With V trimmed by 8 bases and J by 1 base, 4 bases remained unmatched.

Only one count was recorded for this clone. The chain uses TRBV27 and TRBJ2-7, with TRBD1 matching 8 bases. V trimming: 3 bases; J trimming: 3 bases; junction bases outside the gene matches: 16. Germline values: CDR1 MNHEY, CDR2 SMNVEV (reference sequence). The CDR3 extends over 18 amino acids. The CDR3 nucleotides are TGTGCCAGCAGTTTCCGACAGGGGACAAATCGGGGATTCTACGAGCAGTACTTC. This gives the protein CASSFRQGTNRGFYEQYF.

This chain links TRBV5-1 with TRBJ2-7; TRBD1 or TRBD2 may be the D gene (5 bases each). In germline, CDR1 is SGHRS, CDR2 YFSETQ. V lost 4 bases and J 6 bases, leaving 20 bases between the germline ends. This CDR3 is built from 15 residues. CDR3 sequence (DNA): TGCGCCAGCAGCATGGGGGACGGAACTTTCGGCGAGCAGTACTTC. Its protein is CASSMGDGTFGEQYF.

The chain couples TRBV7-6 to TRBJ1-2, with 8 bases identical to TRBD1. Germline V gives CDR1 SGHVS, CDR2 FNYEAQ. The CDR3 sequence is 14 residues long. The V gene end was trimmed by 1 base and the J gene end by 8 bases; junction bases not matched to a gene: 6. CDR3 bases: TGTGCCAGCAGCTTAGAAACCAGGGGGCAAGGCTACACCTTC. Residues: CASSLETRGQGYTF.

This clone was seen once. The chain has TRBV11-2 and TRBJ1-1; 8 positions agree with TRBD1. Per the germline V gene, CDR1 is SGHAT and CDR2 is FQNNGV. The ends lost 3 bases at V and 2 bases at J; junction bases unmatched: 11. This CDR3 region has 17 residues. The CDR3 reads CASSLGQAVRENTEAFF. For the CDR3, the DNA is TGTGCCAGCAGCTTGGGACAGGCGGTTCGGGAAAACACTGAAGCTTTCTTT. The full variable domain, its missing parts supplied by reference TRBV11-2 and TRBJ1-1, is EAGVAQSPRYKIIEKRQSVAFWCNPISGHATLYWYQQILGQGPKLLIQFQNNGVVDDSQLPKDRFSAERLKGVDSTLKIQPAKLEDSAVYLCASSLGQAVRENTEAFFGQGTRLTVV.

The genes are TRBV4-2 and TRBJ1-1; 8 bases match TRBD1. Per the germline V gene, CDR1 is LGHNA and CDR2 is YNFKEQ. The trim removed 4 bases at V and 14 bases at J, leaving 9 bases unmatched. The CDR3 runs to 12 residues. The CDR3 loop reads CASSPPDRAIFF. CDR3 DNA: TGTGCCAGCAGCCCCCCGGACAGGGCAATCTTCTTT.

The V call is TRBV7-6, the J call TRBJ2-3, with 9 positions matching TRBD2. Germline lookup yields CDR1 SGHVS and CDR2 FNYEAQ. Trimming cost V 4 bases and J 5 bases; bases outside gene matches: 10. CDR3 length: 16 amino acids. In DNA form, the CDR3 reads TGTGCCAGCAGCTCCCGACTAGCGGCCCGAATAGATACGCAGTATTTT. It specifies CASSSRLAARIDTQYF.

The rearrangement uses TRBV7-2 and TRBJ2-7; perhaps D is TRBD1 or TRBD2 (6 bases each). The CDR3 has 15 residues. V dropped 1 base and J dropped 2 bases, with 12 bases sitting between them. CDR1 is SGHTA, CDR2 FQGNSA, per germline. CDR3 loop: CASSLEGGSAYEQYF. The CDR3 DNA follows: TGTGCCAGCAGCTTAGAGGGGGGAAGTGCCTACGAGCAGTACTTC.

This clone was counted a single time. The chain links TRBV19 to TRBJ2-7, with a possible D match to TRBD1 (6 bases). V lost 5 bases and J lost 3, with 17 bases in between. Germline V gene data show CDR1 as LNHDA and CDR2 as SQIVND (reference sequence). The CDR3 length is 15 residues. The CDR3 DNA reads TGTGCCAGTAGTCCCTTACTACAGGGTCGCTACGAGCAGTACTTC. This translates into CASSPLLQGRYEQYF.

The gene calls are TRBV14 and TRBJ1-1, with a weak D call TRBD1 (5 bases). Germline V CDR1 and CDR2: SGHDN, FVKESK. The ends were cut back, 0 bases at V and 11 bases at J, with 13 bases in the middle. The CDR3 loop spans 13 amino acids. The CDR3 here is CASSQEHRKVAFF. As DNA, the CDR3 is TGTGCCAGCAGCCAAGAACACAGGAAGGTGGCTTTCTTT.

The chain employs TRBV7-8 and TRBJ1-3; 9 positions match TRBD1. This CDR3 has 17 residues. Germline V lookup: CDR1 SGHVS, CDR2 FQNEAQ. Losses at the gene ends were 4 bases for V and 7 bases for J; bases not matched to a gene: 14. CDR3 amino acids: CASSSGDRGQGINTIYF. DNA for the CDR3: TGTGCCAGCAGCTCCGGTGATAGGGGACAGGGTATTAACACCATATATTTT.

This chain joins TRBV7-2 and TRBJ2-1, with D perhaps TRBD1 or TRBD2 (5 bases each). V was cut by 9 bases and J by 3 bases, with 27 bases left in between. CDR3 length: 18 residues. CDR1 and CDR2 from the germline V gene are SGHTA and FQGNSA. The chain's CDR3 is CASRDVTVRDQDYNEQFF. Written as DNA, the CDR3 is TGTGCCAGTAGGGATGTAACGGTACGGGACCAGGACTACAATGAGCAGTTCTTC.

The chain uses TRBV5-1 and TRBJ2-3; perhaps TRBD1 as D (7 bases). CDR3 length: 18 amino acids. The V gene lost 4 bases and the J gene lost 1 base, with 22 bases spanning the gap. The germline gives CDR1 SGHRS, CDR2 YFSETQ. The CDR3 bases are TGCGCCAGCAGCCACTGGGGGGACAGTGTCACTCGCACAGATACGCAGTATTTT. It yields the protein CASSHWGDSVTRTDTQYF. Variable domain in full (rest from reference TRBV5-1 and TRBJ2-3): KAGVTQTPRYLIKTRGQQVTLSCSPISGHRSVSWYQQTPGQGLQFLFEYFSETQRNKGNFPGRFSGRQFSNSRSEMNVSTLELGDSALYLCASSHWGDSVTRTDTQYFGPGTRLTVL.

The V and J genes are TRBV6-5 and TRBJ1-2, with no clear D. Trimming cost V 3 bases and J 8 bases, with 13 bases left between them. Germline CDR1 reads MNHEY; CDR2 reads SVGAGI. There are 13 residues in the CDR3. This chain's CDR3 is CASSYSTGRGYTF. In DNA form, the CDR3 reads TGTGCCAGCAGTTATTCTACCGGCCGGGGCTACACCTTC.

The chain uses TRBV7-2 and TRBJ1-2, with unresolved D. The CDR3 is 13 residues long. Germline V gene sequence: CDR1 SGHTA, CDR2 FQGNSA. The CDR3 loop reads CATPPSGNYGYTF. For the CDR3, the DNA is TGTGCGACCCCCCCCTCGGGGAACTATGGCTACACCTTC.

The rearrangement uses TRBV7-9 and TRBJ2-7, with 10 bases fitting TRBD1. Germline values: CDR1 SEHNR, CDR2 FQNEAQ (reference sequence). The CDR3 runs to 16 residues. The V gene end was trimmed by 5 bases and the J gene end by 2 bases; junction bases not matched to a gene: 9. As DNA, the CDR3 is TGTGCCAGCAGCGGCCGACAGGGGGCGATCGCCTACGAGCAGTACTTC. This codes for CASSGRQGAIAYEQYF.

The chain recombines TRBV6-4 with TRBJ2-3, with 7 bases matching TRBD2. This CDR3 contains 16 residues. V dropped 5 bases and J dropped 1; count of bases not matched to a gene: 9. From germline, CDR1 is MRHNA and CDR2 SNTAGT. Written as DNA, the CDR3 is TGTGCCAGCAGTCTCCAGAGCGGGATGGGCACAGATACGCAGTATTTT. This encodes CASSLQSGMGTDTQYF.

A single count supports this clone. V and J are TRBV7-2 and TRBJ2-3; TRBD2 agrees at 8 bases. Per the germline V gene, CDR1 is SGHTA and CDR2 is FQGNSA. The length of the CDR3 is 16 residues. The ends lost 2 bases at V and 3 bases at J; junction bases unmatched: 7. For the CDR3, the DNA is TGTGCCAGCAGCTTAATGCGGGGGGCTGGGACAGATACGCAGTATTTT. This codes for CASSLMRGAGTDTQYF.

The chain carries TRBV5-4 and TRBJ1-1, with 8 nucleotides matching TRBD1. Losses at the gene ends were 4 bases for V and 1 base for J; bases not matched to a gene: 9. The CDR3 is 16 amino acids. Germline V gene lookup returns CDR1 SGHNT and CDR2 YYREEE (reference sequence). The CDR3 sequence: CASSAEGDRRNTEAFF. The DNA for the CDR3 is TGTGCCAGCAGCGCGGAGGGGGACAGGCGGAACACTGAAGCTTTCTTT. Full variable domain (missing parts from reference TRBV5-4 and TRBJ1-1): ETGVTQSPTHLIKTRGQQVTLRCSSQSGHNTVSWYQQALGQGPQFIFQYYREEENGRGNFPPRFSGLQFPNYSSELNVNALELDDSALYLCASSAEGDRRNTEAFFGQGTRLTVV.

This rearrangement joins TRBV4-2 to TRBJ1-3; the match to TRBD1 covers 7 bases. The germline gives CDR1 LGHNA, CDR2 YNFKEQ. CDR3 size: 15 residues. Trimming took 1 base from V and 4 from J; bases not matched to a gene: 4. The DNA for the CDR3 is TGTGCCAGCAGCCAAGGTCAGGGGGTCGGAAACACCATATATTTT. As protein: CASSQGQGVGNTIYF.

CDR3 bases: TGTGCCAGTAGGGGACAGGGATGGGCTGAAGCTTTCTTT. Residues: CASRGQGWAEAFF. V and J are TRBV19 and TRBJ1-1, with 9 bases fitting TRBD1. Germline lookup yields CDR1 LNHDA and CDR2 SQIVND (reference sequence). With V trimmed by 6 bases and J by 6 bases, 5 bases remained unmatched. This CDR3 has 13 residues.

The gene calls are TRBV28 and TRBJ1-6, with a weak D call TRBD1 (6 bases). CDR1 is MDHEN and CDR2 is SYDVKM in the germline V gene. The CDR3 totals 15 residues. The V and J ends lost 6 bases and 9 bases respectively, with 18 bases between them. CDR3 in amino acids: CASSLPNRAGSPLHF. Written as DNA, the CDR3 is TGTGCCAGCAGCCTCCCAAACAGGGCTGGTTCACCCCTCCACTTT. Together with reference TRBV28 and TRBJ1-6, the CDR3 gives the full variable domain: DVKVTQSSRYLVKRTGEKVFLECVQDMDHENMFWYRQDPGLGLRLIYFSYDVKMKEKGDIPEGYSVSREKKERFSLILESASTNQTSMYLCASSLPNRAGSPLHFGNGTRLTVT.